One sample yielded the 9 T cell receptor beta chains listed below, sequenced in a study of T cell changes during pregnancy in multiple sclerosis. The assay was immunoSEQ multiplex PCR, and TCRdb's table has in-frame clones only and misses some. This sample has tens of thousands of clones; roughly 92% occur once, and the top ten carry less than 2%. The source was peripheral blood, collected in the second trimester of pregnancy. The receptors were sampled from a female donor with multiple sclerosis, enrolled in a pregnancy study.

The chain has TRBV15 and TRBJ2-5; TRBD2 matches 10 bases. The CDR3 runs to 15 residues. V trimming: 4 bases; J trimming: 4 bases; junction bases outside the gene matches: 6. CDR1 is LNHNV, CDR2 YYDKDF, per germline (reference sequence). This chain's CDR3 is CATSTAGGAAETQYF. In DNA form, the CDR3 reads TGTGCCACCAGCACAGCGGGGGGGGCGGCAGAGACCCAGTACTTC.

The CDR3 DNA is TGTGCCAGCAGTTTTAAGCAGCGCAATTCACCCCTCCACTTT. Translating it yields CASSFKQRNSPLHF. The chain carries TRBV28 and TRBJ1-6; D unclear. V lost 3 bases and J 7 bases, leaving 10 bases between the germline ends. The germline V gene has CDR1 MDHEN and CDR2 SYDVKM. The CDR3 has 14 amino acids.

This clone was detected once. The chain uses TRBV10-2 and TRBJ1-1, with D possibly TRBD1 on 5 matching bases. This CDR3 comprises 15 residues. The germline V gene has CDR1 WSHSY and CDR2 SAAADI. Trimming removed 0 bases at V and 4 bases at J, with 12 bases between. CDR3 sequence: CASSESVEGVTEAFF. The CDR3 DNA is TGCGCCAGCAGTGAGTCTGTGGAAGGGGTCACTGAAGCTTTCTTT.

The V call is TRBV9, the J call TRBJ2-2; 11 positions match TRBD2. V trimming: 0 bases; J trimming: 6 bases; junction bases outside the gene matches: 1. The CDR3 runs to 15 residues. Per germline, CDR1 SGDLS and CDR2 YYNGEE. In DNA, the CDR3 is TGTGCCAGCAGCGTAGTAGCGGGAGGGGCCGGGGAGCTGTTTTTT. Its protein product is CASSVVAGGAGELFF.

This rearrangement joins TRBV5-6 to TRBJ2-7; no clear D gene. The CDR3 contains 15 residues. Trimming took off 0 bases at V and 2 bases at J, with 12 bases between the two ends. CDR1 is SGHDT, CDR2 YYEEEE, per germline. The CDR3 sequence is CASSLATAYPYEQYF. CDR3 nucleotide sequence: TGTGCCAGCAGCTTGGCAACAGCTTACCCCTACGAGCAGTACTTC.

The gene calls are TRBV27 and TRBJ1-6; D not certain. The germline V and J ends were trimmed by 6 bases and 6 bases, with 12 bases remaining between them. The CDR3 extends over 14 amino acids. Germline values: CDR1 MNHEY, CDR2 SMNVEV (reference sequence). CDR3 nucleotide sequence: TGTGCCAGCAGCCATCTACGGGGTAATTCACCCCTCCACTTT. Residues: CASSHLRGNSPLHF.

A word on this clone: Other DNA variants within this sample encode the same CDR3. The chain carries TRBV9 and TRBJ2-1; 11 nucleotides line up with TRBD2. This CDR3 region has 16 residues. Germline V lookup: CDR1 SGDLS, CDR2 YYNGEE. J was trimmed by 5 bases and V by 0 bases; bases with no gene match: 4. The CDR3 here is CASSVGLAGGDNEQFF. CDR3 nucleotides: TGTGCCAGCAGCGTAGGGTTAGCGGGAGGGGACAATGAGCAGTTCTTC.

The CDR3, as DNA: TGTGCCAGCAGCTTTGGGCAGGGAGGCTACGAGCAGTACTTC. Protein sequence: CASSFGQGGYEQYF. This chain joins TRBV5-4 and TRBJ2-7; possibly TRBD2 for D (6 bases). The germline V and J ends were trimmed by 2 bases and 3 bases, with 12 bases remaining between them. CDR3 size: 14 residues. Germline CDR1 and CDR2: SGHNT and YYREEE (reference sequence). The full variable domain, its missing parts supplied by reference TRBV5-4 and TRBJ2-7, is ETGVTQSPTHLIKTRGQQVTLRCSSQSGHNTVSWYQQALGQGPQFIFQYYREEENGRGNFPPRFSGLQFPNYSSELNVNALELDDSALYLCASSFGQGGYEQYFGPGTRLTVT.

The V gene is TRBV10-3, the J gene TRBJ2-1; TRBD1 agrees at 9 bases. The CDR3 length is 15 residues. The V and J ends lost 5 bases and 6 bases, in that order; junction bases with no gene match: 8. The germline V gene encodes CDR1 ENHRY and CDR2 SYGVKD. CDR3 coding DNA: TGTGCCATCAGTATTTCCGGGACAGGGAGCAATGAGCAGTTCTTC. It encodes CAISISGTGSNEQFF.